This entry concerns a single T cell receptor (beta chain). This sample is part of a study of blood T cell repertoires in COVID-19. Study at large: From T cells, B-cell-depleted T cells, or PBMCs came the material, which was cDNA or gDNA.

Authors' methods: Researchers report that nucleated cell counts were estimated from reference gene primer amplification. Only in-frame clones appear in the TCRdb table, and some are missing; sequencing was by immunoSEQ multiplex PCR. That table gives V, J and clone size, and the DNA gave D and trimming. In the table there are about 65,000 clones, under 95% of which are singletons. J was trimmed by 3 bases and V by 4 bases; bases with no gene match: 5. Germline assignment: CDR1 SEHNR and CDR2 FQNEAQ (reference sequence). This CDR3 has 14 residues. Sequenced sample: peripheral blood. The chain couples TRBV7-9 to TRBJ2-5; TRBD1 agrees at 7 bases. The receptor's source is a man in his sixties with acute or convalescent COVID-19. The DNA of the CDR3 is TGTGCCAGCAGCTCGGGACAGTATGAAGAGACCCAGTACTTC. Translated, it gives CASSSGQYEETQYF.